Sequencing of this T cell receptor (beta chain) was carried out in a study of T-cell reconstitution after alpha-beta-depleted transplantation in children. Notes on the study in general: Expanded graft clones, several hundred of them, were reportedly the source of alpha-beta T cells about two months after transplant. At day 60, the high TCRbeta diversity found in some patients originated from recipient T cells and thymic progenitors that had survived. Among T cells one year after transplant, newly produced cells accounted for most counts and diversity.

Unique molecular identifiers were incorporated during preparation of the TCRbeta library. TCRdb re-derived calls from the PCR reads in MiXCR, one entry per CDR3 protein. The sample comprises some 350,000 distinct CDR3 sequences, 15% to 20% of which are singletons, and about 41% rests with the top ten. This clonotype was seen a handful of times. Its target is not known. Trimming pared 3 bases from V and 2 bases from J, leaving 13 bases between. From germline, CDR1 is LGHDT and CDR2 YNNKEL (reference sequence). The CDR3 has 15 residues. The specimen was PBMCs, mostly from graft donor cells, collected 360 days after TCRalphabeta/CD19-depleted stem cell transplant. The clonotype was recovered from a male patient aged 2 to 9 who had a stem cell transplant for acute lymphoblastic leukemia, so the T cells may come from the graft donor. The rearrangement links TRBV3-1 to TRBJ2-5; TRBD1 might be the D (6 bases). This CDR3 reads CASSQIRGHQETQYF. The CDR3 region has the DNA TGTGCCAGCAGCCAGATCAGGGGACATCAAGAGACCCAGTACTTC.